In this sample, the clone carrying this TCR beta chain turned up once. The repertoire was sequenced with immunoSEQ multiplex PCR; TCRdb's copy has only in-frame clones and lacks some. The table shows 390,000 or so clones, with nearly 90% occurring only once. The sample originates from a study of blood T cell repertoires in COVID-19. Germline V gene sequence: CDR1 GTSNPN, CDR2 SVGIG (reference sequence). J was trimmed by 14 bases and V by 0 bases; bases with no gene match: 11. CDR3 size: 13 residues. Sequencing input: peripheral blood. The source is a man between 18 and 29 years old with active or convalescent COVID-19. The chain employs TRBV30 and TRBJ2-3; 7 bases are shared with TRBD2. CDR3 nucleotide sequence: TGTGCCTGGAGTGTACCCGGCGGGAGTATTCGGTATTTT. This gives the protein CAWSVPGGSIRYF.